The sequence of this T cell receptor beta chain was determined in a study of human T cells and chemical hapten exposure. Study information: Weekly scalp doses of diphenylcyclopropenone were given to patients during the approximately 25-week study. Patients, predominantly female, presented with alopecia areata, totalis or universalis. Findings of the study overall: Because all patients had alopecia, their immune responses might differ from healthy ones. TCRs above 1 in 1000 frequency stayed constant with DPC sensitization.

The time point denotes: patch test 1, 2 weeks after DPC sensitization. Sample treatment: therapeutic diphenylcyclopropenone sensitization with weekly scalp DPC. This clonotype was recorded many times. No antigen is known for it. In TCRdb, the RACE reads were re-called with MiXCR into one record per CDR3 protein. The table includes 300,000 to 400,000 distinct CDR3 sequences, 5.5% to 8% detected once. The V gene lost 4 bases and the J gene lost 0 bases, with 25 bases spanning the gap. Per germline, CDR1 MGHDK and CDR2 SYGVNS. The CDR3 consists of 20 residues. This TCR derives from a woman aged 18-29 years with alopecia areata. Some clones in this sample may be carry-over from other donors' samples. The sequenced sample was whole blood, obtained in connection with sensitization to the hapten diphenylcyclopropenone (DPC). The chain combines TRBV25-1 with TRBJ2-4; D is perhaps TRBD1 or TRBD2 (6 bases each). DNA of the CDR3: TGTGCCAGCAGTGGATTGCCTTGGGGGGCTGGTCCAGTAGCCAAAAACATTCAGTACTTC. Amino acid sequence: CASSGLPWGAGPVAKNIQYF.